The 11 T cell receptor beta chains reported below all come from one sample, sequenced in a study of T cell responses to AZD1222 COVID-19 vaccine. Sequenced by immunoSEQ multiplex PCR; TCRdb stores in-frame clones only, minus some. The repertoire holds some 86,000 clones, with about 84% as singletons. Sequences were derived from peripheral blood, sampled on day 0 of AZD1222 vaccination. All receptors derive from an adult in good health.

The CDR3 protein is CASSLYQGPREAFF. The DNA for the CDR3 is TGTGCCAGCAGTTTATACCAGGGGCCTCGGGAAGCTTTCTTT. The V call is TRBV6-2 or TRBV6-3, the J call TRBJ1-1, with D possibly TRBD1 on 6 matching bases. The germline V gene has CDR1 MNHEY and CDR2 SVGEGT. The V and J ends lost 4 bases and 8 bases respectively, with 17 bases between them. CDR3 length equals 14 residues.

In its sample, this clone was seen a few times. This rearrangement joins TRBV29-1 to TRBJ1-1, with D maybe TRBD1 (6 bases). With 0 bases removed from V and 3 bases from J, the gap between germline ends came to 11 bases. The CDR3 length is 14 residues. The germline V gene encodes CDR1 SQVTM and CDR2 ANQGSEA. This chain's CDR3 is CSVEDRGGYTEAFF. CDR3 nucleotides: TGCAGCGTTGAAGATCGAGGGGGTTACACTGAAGCTTTCTTT.

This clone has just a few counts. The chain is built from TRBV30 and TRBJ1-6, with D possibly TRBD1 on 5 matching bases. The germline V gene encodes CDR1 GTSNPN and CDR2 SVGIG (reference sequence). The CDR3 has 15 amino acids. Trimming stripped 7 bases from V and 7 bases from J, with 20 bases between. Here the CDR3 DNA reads TGTGCCTTTGGGGCGGGGCAACTGCAGAATTCACCCCTCCACTTT. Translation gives CAFGAGQLQNSPLHF.

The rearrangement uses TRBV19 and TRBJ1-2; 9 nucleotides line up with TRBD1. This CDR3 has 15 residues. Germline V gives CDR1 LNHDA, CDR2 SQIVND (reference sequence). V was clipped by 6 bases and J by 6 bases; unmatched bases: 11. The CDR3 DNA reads TGTGCCAGTAGGGACCGGGACAGGGAAATTCATGGCTACACCTTC. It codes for CASRDRDREIHGYTF.

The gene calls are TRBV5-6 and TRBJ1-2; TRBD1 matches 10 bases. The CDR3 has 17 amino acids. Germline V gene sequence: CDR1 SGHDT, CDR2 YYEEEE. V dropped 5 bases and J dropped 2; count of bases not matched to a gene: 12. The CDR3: CASSSEGSGQGNYGYTF. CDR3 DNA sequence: TGTGCCAGCAGTTCGGAAGGGTCGGGACAGGGGAACTATGGCTACACCTTC. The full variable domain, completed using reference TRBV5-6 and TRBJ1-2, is DAGVTQSPTHLIKTRGQQVTLRCSPKSGHDTVSWYQQALGQGPQFIFQYYEEEERQRGNFPDRFSGHQFPNYSSELNVNALLLGDSALYLCASSSEGSGQGNYGYTFGSGTRLTVV.

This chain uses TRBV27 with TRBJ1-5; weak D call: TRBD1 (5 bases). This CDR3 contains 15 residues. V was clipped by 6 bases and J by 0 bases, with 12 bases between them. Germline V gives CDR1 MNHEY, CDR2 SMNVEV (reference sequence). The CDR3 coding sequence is TGTGCCAGCAGGCAACAGGCCCATAGCAATCAGCCCCAGCATTTT. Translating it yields CASRQQAHSNQPQHF.

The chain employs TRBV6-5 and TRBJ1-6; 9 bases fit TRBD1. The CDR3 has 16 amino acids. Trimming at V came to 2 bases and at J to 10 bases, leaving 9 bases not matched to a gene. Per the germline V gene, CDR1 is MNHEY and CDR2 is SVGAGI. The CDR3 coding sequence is TGTGCCAGCAGTTACAACATCTGGACAGGGGACTCACCCCTCCACTTT. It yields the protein CASSYNIWTGDSPLHF.

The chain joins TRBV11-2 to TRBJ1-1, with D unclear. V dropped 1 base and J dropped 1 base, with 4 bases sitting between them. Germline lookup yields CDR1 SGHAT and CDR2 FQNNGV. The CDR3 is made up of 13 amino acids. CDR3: CASSLAGNTEAFF. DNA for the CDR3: TGTGCCAGCAGCTTAGCAGGGAACACTGAAGCTTTCTTT.

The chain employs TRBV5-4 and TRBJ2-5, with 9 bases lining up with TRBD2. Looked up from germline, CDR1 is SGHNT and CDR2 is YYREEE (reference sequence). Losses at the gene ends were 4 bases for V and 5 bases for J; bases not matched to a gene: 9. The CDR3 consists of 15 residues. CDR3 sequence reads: CASSPLAGQRETQYF. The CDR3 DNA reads TGTGCCAGCAGCCCTCTAGCGGGGCAACGGGAGACCCAGTACTTC.

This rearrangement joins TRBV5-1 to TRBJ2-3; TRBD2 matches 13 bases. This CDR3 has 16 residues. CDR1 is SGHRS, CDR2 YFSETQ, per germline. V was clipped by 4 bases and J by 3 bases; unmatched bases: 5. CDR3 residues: CASSIGTSGDTDTQYF. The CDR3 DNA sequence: TGCGCCAGCAGCATAGGGACTAGCGGGGATACAGATACGCAGTATTTT.

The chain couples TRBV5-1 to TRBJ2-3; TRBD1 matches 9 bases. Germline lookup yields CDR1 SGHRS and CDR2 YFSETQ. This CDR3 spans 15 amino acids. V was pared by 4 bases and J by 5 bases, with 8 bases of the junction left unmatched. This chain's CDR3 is CASSAGTGSRDTQYF. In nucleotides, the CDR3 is TGCGCCAGCAGCGCCGGGACAGGGTCCCGAGATACGCAGTATTTT.